The present T cell receptor beta chain was sequenced within a study of blood T cell repertoires in COVID-19. This clone was seen only once. Per the original data handling: How many nucleated cells were present was estimated from reference gene primer amplification. Here immunoSEQ multiplex PCR was the method, and the copy in TCRdb shows in-frame clones only, minus some. The V and J calls and clone size were taken over from that table, and D and trimming were inferred from the DNA. The repertoire consists of approximately 170,000 clones, with approximately 79% occurring once and the leading ten covering about 3%. The CDR3 consists of 16 residues. The V segment lost 2 bases and the J segment 2 bases; nucleotides outside the gene matches: 6. CDR1 and CDR2 (germline): SGDLS, YYNGEE.

The TCR sequence derives from a woman of 80 years or more with acute or convalescent COVID-19. The chain recombines TRBV9 with TRBJ1-4; 7 bases agree with TRBD1. Sequenced: peripheral blood. CDR3 sequence (DNA): TGTGCCAGCAGCGTTTTCTCAGGGGGGACTAATGAAAAACTGTTTTTT. This gives the protein CASSVFSGGTNEKLFF.